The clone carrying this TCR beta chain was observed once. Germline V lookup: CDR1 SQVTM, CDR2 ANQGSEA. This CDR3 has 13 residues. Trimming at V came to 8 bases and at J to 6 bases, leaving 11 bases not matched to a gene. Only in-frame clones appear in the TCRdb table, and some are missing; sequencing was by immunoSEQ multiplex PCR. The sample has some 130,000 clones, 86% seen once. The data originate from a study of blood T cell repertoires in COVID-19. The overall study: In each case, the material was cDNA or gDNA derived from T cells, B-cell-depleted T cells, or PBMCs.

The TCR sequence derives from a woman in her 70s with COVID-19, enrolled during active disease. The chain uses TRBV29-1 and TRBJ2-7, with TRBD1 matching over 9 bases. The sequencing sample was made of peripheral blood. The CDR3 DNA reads TGCAGCTTTGTGCATACAGGGGGCGGCGAGCAGTACTTC. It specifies CSFVHTGGGEQYF.